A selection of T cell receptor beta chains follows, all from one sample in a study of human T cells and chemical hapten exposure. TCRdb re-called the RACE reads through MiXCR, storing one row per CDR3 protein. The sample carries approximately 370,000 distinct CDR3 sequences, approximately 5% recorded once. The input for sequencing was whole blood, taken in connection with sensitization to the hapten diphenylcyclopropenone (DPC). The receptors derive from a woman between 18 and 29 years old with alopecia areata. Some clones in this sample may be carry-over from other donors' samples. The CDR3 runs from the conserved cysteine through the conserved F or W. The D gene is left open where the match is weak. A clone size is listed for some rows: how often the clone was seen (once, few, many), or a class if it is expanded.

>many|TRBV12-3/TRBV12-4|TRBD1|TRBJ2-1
TGTGCCAGCAGTGATAACAGGGGAACTGGTGAGCAGTTCTTC
CASSDNRGTGEQFF
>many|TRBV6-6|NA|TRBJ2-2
TGTGCCAGCAATCGGGGAGGGACAGGCGACACCGGGGAGCTGTTTTTT
CASNRGGTGDTGELFF
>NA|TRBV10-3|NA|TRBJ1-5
TGTGCCATCAGTGCTGGGGTTAATCAGCCCCAGCATTTT
CAISAGVNQPQHF
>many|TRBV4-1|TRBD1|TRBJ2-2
TGCGCCAGCAGCCAATCCTGGAGGGGACAGGGGACCGGGGAGCTGTTTTTT
CASSQSWRGQGTGELFF
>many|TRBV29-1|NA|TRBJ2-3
TGCAGCGTTGAAGACCCTGGGTACACAGATACGCAGTATTTT
CSVEDPGYTDTQYF
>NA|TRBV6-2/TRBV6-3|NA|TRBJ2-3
TGTGCCAGCAGTTACGTCGGACCCACAGATATGCAGTATTTT
CASSYVGPTDMQYF
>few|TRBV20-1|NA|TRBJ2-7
TGCAGTGCTAGACAAAGGCCCGTACGGGACGAGCAGTACTTC
CSARQRPVRDEQYF
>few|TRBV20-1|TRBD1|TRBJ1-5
TGCAGTGCTAGTCCGGGACAGGGGTTCCCTTCAAGGCCCCAGCATTTT
CSASPGQGFPSRPQHF
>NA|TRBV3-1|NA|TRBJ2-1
TGTGCCAGCAGCCAAGTTCCGGGGGTCTACAATGAGCAGTTCTTC
CASSQVPGVYNEQFF
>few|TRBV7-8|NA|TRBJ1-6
TGTGCCAGCAGCTTACTTCGCGAGTCACCCCTCCACTTT
CASSLLRESPLHF
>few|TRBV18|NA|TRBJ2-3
TGTGCCAGCTCACCAGTCGACAGGTGGGTGAAGTATTTT
CASSPVDRWVKYF
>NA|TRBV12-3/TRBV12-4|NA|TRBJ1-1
TGTGCCAGCAATCAGTTTTCGAACACTGAAGCTTTCTTT
CASNQFSNTEAFF
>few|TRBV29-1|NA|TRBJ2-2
TGCAGCGTTGCCGGGACCGACTCGAACACCGGGGAGCTGTTTTTT
CSVAGTDSNTGELFF
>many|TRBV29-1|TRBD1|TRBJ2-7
TGCAGCGTCACCCGGGACAGGGTCTACGAGCAGTACTTC
CSVTRDRVYEQYF
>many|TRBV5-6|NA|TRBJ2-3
TGTGCCAGCAGCTTGCTAATGCAAGATACGCAGTATTTT
CASSLLMQDTQYF
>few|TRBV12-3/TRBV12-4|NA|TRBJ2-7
TGTGCCAGCAGTTTGGTAGGGAACCTCTACGAGCAGTACTTC
CASSLVGNLYEQYF
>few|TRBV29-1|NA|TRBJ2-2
TGCAGCGCTGTACAGAACACCGGGGAGCTGTTTTTT
CSAVQNTGELFF
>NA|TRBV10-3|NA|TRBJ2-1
TGTGCCATCAGTGACGGTAATGAGCAGTTCTTC
CAISDGNEQFF
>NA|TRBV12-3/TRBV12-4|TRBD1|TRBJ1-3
TGTGCCAGCAGTTTTGGCCCCGGGACAGGTGGAAACACCATATATTTT
CASSFGPGTGGNTIYF
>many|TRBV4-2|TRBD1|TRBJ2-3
TGTGCCAGCAGCCAAGATGGGGCAGGGGGACCGACAGATACGCAGTATTTT
CASSQDGAGGPTDTQYF
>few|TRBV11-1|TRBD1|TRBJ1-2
TGTGCCAGCAGCCCTGGACAGGGTAGAGATAACTATGGCTACACCTTC
CASSPGQGRDNYGYTF
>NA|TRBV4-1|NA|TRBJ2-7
TGCGCCAGCAGCCAAGAACCAGGGGCTAACTATTACGAGCAGTACTTC
CASSQEPGANYYEQYF
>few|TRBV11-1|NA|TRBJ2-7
TGTGCCAGCAGCAAGGACAGATTCTCCTACGAGCAGTACTTC
CASSKDRFSYEQYF
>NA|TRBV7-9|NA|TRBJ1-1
TGTGCCAGCAGCTTAGAACCCGGGAAGAACACTGAAGCTTTCTTT
CASSLEPGKNTEAFF
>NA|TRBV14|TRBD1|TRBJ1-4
TGTGCCAGCAGCCGTTCCGGGACAGGGAAAAGTGAAAAACTGTTTTTT
CASSRSGTGKSEKLFF
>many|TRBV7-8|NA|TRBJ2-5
TGTGCCAGCAGCTTACTCGTGCGGCGGGGGCTCCCCACGGTCCAGTACTTC
CASSLLVRRGLPTVQYF
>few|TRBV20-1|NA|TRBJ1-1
TGCAGTGCTAGAGATCTTGGGGGGGCAGATGAAGCTTTCTTT
CSARDLGGADEAFF
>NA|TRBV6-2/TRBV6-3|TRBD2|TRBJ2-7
TGTGCCAGCAGTTACTCGACTAGCGGGGGGGCCGGGGAGCAGTACTTC
CASSYSTSGGAGEQYF
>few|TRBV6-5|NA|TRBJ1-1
TGTGCCAGCAGTTACCCGGAACGGACGTGGACTGAAGCTTTCTTT
CASSYPERTWTEAFF
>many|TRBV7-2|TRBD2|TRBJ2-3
TGTGCCAGCAGCTTAGTCCTAACTAGCGGGGGGGCCCGGCGCACAGATACGCAGTATTTT
CASSLVLTSGGARRTDTQYF
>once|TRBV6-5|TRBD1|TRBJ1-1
TGTGCCAGCAGTTACTCGAACAGGGGAGATACTGAAGCTTTCTTT
CASSYSNRGDTEAFF
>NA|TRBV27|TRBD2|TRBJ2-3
TGTGCCAGCAGTTTAGTTTTTAGCGGGGGGCCGACTGGGACGCAGTATTTT
CASSLVFSGGPTGTQYF
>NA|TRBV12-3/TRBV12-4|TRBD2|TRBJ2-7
TGTGCCAGCAGCGGGAGCGGGGGTGTCTACGAGCAGTACTTC
CASSGSGGVYEQYF
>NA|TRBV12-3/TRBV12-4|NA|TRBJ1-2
TGTGCCAGCAGTAAGGGACCCAACTATGGCTACACCTTC
CASSKGPNYGYTF
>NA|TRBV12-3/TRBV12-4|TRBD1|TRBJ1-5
TGTGCCAGCAGTTCTAACGACAGGGGGTTCCTTTATTTT
CASSSNDRGFLYF
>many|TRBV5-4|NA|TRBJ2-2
TGTGCCAGCAGCCTGACTCAAGCGGGCCCGAGGACCGGGGAGCTGTTTTTT
CASSLTQAGPRTGELFF
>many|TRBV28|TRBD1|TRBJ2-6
TGTGCCAGCAGTTTACAGGACAGGGCTGGGGCCAACGTCCTGACTTTC
CASSLQDRAGANVLTF
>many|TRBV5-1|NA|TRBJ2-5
TGCGCCAGCAGCTTGGACGCGGAGACCCAGTACTTC
CASSLDAETQYF
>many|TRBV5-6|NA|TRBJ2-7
TGTGCCAGCAGCTTGGCAGCCAGAAACGAGCAGTACTTC
CASSLAARNEQYF
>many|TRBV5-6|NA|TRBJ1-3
TGTGCCAGCAGCTTGACGGGGCTATCTGGAAACACCATATATTTT
CASSLTGLSGNTIYF
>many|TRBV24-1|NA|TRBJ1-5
TGTGCCACCAGTGACCCAGGTCAGCCCCAGCATTTT
CATSDPGQPQHF
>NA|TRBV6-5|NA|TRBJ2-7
TGTGCCAGCAGTTATCCTGCCAGTAACGAGCAGTACTTC
CASSYPASNEQYF
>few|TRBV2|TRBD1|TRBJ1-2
TGTGCCAGCAGTGAACAAGGACAGGGTAACTATGGCTACACCTTC
CASSEQGQGNYGYTF
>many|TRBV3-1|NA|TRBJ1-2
TGTGCCAGCAGCCAAGCCGTCAGCTACTATGGCTACACCTTC
CASSQAVSYYGYTF
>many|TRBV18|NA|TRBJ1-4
TGTGCCAGCTCACCACAGGAACAGGGAAATGAAAAACTGTTTTTT
CASSPQEQGNEKLFF
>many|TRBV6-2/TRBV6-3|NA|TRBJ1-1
TGTGCCAGCAGTTACGCGGACATGATGGGCACTGAAGCTTTCTTT
CASSYADMMGTEAFF
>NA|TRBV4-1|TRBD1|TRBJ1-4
TGCGCCAGCAGCCGAACAGGACAGGGGGCAACTAATGAAAAACTGTTTTTT
CASSRTGQGATNEKLFF
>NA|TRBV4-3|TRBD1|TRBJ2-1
TGCGCCAGCAGCCAAGGACAGGGGGCCTATGATGAGCAGTTCTTC
CASSQGQGAYDEQFF
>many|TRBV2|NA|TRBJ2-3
TGTGCCAGCAGTGAAATACTAGCTACGACTTATAATACGCAGTATTTT
CASSEILATTYNTQYF
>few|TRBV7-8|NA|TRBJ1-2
TGTGCCAGCAGCTTAGAAGGGACCGAGGACTATGGCTACACCTTC
CASSLEGTEDYGYTF
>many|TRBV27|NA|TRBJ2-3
TGTGCCAGCAGTAAGGCGGGGTACACAGATACGCAGTATTTT
CASSKAGYTDTQYF
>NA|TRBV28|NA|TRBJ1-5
TGTGCCAGCAGTTCGGGGGCACAGCCCCAGCATTTT
CASSSGAQPQHF
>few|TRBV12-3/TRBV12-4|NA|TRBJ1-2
TGTGCCAGCAGTTTATCAGGGAACTATGGCTACACCTTC
CASSLSGNYGYTF
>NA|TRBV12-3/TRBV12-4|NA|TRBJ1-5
TGTGCCAGCAGTTTAAAGGCAGCCCTCAGCCGAGATCAGCCCCAGCATTTT
CASSLKAALSRDQPQHF
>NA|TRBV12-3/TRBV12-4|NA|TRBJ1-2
TGTGCCAGCAGTTCGGGGGGGCCCGGCTATGGCTACACCTTC
CASSSGGPGYGYTF
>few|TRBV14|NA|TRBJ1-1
TGTGCCAGCAGTATACAGGTTACGTCCACTGAAGCTTTCTTT
CASSIQVTSTEAFF
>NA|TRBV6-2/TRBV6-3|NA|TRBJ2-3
TGTGCCAGCATCGGGCAGCTCACAGATACGCAGTATTTT
CASIGQLTDTQYF
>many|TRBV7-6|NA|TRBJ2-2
TGTGCCAGCAGCTTATATGGCGGCGCGAACACCGGGGAGCTGTTTTTT
CASSLYGGANTGELFF
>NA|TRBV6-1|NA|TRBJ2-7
TGTGCCAGCAGTGATTTGACCGGGAGCTCCTACGAGCAGTACTTC
CASSDLTGSSYEQYF